This T cell receptor (beta chain) is drawn from a study of radiotherapy plus CTLA-4 blockade in lung cancer. General study results and limits: Radiotherapy plus ipilimumab was followed by expansion in blood of tumor-derived TCR clones. Best predicting response, reportedly, were early blood T cell clone dynamics, with interferon-beta.

Generated by immunoSEQ multiplex PCR, the TCRdb table keeps only in-frame clones and is missing some. The table lists some 94,000 clones, 80% to 85% of them singletons. To note about this clone: Its specificity is not known.

Ipilimumab CTLA-4 blockade and focal radiation were given to patients with chemo-refractory metastatic non-small-cell lung cancer. The receptor comes from a human donor with non-small cell lung cancer that progressed on radiotherapy plus ipilimumab. Sequenced material: peripheral blood, taken from a patient treated with radiotherapy plus ipilimumab.

In DNA, the CDR3 is TGTGCCTGCAGGGGCGTCGGAATGAACACTGAAGCTTTCTTT. Residues: CACRGVGMNTEAFF. The V gene is TRBV30, the J gene TRBJ1-1, with D perhaps matching TRBD1 (6 bases). V lost 6 bases and J lost 0, with 14 bases in between. CDR1 and CDR2 from the germline V gene are GTSNPN and SVGIG (reference sequence). CDR3 size: 14 residues.